The present T cell receptor (beta chain) was sequenced within a study of breast tumors, draining lymph nodes, adjacent tissues. Breast cancer patients provided tissue from their axillary draining lymph nodes. Comment on this clonotype: Antigen: not known.

TCRdb re-analysed the multiplex PCR reads in MiXCR, keeping a single row per CDR3 protein. This sample has 150,000 to 200,000 distinct CDR3 sequences, with around a third found just once. The study, taken as a whole, reports: Tumor repertoires ranked between lymph nodes and nontumor tissue in diversity, with V and J gene preferences.

CDR3 size: 14 residues. Germline values: CDR1 DFQATT, CDR2 SNEGSKA (reference sequence). The V end lost 5 bases, the J end lost 3 bases, and 13 bases lay between the germline ends. This clonotype was sampled from a female donor with breast cancer. Some clones in this sample may be carry-over from other donors' samples. Material for sequencing was axillary lymph node tissue. The rearrangement uses TRBV20-1 and TRBJ1-4; D perhaps matches TRBD1 (5 bases). The CDR3 reads CSAEPGPPNEKLFF. The CDR3 coding sequence is TGCAGTGCTGAACCGGGACCTCCTAATGAAAAACTGTTTTTT.